Listed below are T cell receptor beta chains from one sample, sequenced in a study of T-cell memory formation after mild COVID-19. TCRdb redid the calling of the 5' RACE reads with MiXCR, one entry per CDR3 protein. The profile shows roughly 130,000 distinct CDR3 sequences, 15% to 20% of them singletons. The sequenced material came from PBMCs or a T cell subset sorted from them (not recorded which). These receptors all stem from a man aged 18 to 30 who had mild COVID-19 (a few samples of this study predate the infection). Cell type and time point are not known. Both conserved end residues are part of each CDR3. The order of the fields is CDR3 protein, CDR3 DNA, J gene, D gene, clone size, V gene. A D gene is named only where the DNA matches it firmly. A row's size may be missing; if present it is once, few, many or a size class.

CDR3: CASSSDRGYTF
DNA: TGCGCCAGCAGCTCTGACAGGGGGTACACCTTC
J: TRBJ1-2
D: TRBD1
size: few
V: TRBV5-1

CDR3: CASSQINPGPGYGYTF
DNA: TGCGCCAGCAGCCAGATTAACCCGGGGCCGGGGTATGGCTACACCTTC
J: TRBJ1-2
D: NA
size: once
V: TRBV4-1

CDR3: CASSLMGGSRTGELFF
DNA: TGTGCCAGCAGCTTGATGGGGGGATCAAGGACCGGGGAGCTGTTTTTT
J: TRBJ2-2
D: NA
size: NA
V: TRBV7-9

CDR3: CASSPTGSGANVLTF
DNA: TGTGCCAGCAGCCCGACGGGCTCTGGGGCCAACGTCCTGACTTTC
J: TRBJ2-6
D: NA
size: few
V: TRBV7-3

CDR3: CASSWTGGNTEAFF
DNA: TGTGCCAGCAGCTGGACAGGCGGTAACACTGAAGCTTTCTTT
J: TRBJ1-1
D: TRBD1
size: few
V: TRBV6-2/TRBV6-3

CDR3: CASSQEENSGGHQETQYF
DNA: TGTGCCAGCAGCCAAGAAGAGAATAGCGGGGGACACCAAGAGACCCAGTACTTC
J: TRBJ2-5
D: TRBD2
size: many
V: TRBV4-2

CDR3: CASSPYTVTEQYF
DNA: TGCGCCAGCAGCCCCTATACCGTCACCGAGCAGTACTTC
J: TRBJ2-7
D: NA
size: few
V: TRBV5-1

CDR3: CASGATYNEQFF
DNA: TGTGCCAGCGGTGCAACGTACAATGAGCAGTTCTTC
J: TRBJ2-1
D: NA
size: NA
V: TRBV25-1

CDR3: CASSSRLAGGETQYF
DNA: TGTGCCAGCAGCTCTAGACTAGCGGGGGGGGAGACCCAGTACTTC
J: TRBJ2-5
D: TRBD2
size: few
V: TRBV7-2

CDR3: CASSPLQGEADTQYF
DNA: TGCGCCAGCAGCCCATTGCAGGGGGAAGCAGATACGCAGTATTTT
J: TRBJ2-3
D: TRBD1
size: NA
V: TRBV5-1

CDR3: CASSQSAPNEQFF
DNA: TGTGCCAGCAGCCAAAGCGCCCCCAATGAGCAGTTCTTC
J: TRBJ2-1
D: NA
size: NA
V: TRBV3-1

CDR3: CASSARVEDTQYF
DNA: TGTGCCAGCAGCGCAAGGGTAGAAGATACGCAGTATTTT
J: TRBJ2-3
D: NA
size: few
V: TRBV4-2

CDR3: CATSASGVQETQYF
DNA: TGTGCCACCAGTGCTAGCGGAGTCCAAGAGACCCAGTACTTC
J: TRBJ2-5
D: TRBD2
size: NA
V: TRBV24-1

CDR3: CASSVYSGTNQETQYF
DNA: TGTGCCAGCAGCGTATACTCCGGGACCAACCAAGAGACCCAGTACTTC
J: TRBJ2-5
D: NA
size: many
V: TRBV9

CDR3: CASSPQRRFGSGANVLTF
DNA: TGTGCCAGCTCACCACAAAGACGGTTCGGCTCCGGGGCCAACGTCCTGACTTTC
J: TRBJ2-6
D: NA
size: NA
V: TRBV18

CDR3: CASSLRDGEQFF
DNA: TGTGCCAGCAGCCTAAGGGACGGTGAGCAGTTCTTC
J: TRBJ2-1
D: NA
size: few
V: TRBV12-3/TRBV12-4

CDR3: CASSPTTGAAYGYTF
DNA: TGTGCCAGCAGTCCCACGACAGGGGCCGCCTATGGCTACACCTTC
J: TRBJ1-2
D: TRBD1
size: few
V: TRBV6-5

CDR3: CASSLDFRTQYF
DNA: TGTGCCAGCAGTTTGGATTTTCGTACGCAGTATTTT
J: TRBJ2-3
D: NA
size: NA
V: TRBV12-3/TRBV12-4

CDR3: CASRRPGTSNEQFF
DNA: TGTGCCAGCAGGCGTCCCGGGACTAGCAATGAGCAGTTCTTC
J: TRBJ2-1
D: TRBD2
size: many
V: TRBV12-3/TRBV12-4

CDR3: CASSAQGGYNEQFF
DNA: TGTGCCAGCAGCGCTCAGGGGGGGTACAATGAGCAGTTCTTC
J: TRBJ2-1
D: NA
size: NA
V: TRBV5-4

CDR3: CASSLLRDLGGETQYF
DNA: TGTGCCAGCAGCTTATTAAGGGATCTAGGGGGCGAGACCCAGTACTTC
J: TRBJ2-5
D: TRBD1
size: many
V: TRBV7-9

CDR3: CAISENSGGANEQFF
DNA: TGTGCCATCAGTGAGAATAGCGGGGGGGCCAATGAGCAGTTCTTC
J: TRBJ2-1
D: TRBD2
size: few
V: TRBV10-3

CDR3: CASSSRVGRGQDGELFF
DNA: TGTGCCAGCAGTTCCCGAGTAGGCAGGGGGCAGGACGGGGAGCTGTTTTTT
J: TRBJ2-2
D: TRBD1
size: few
V: TRBV27

CDR3: CASSYRQGKQPQHF
DNA: TGTGCCAGCAGTTATCGGCAGGGGAAGCAGCCCCAGCATTTT
J: TRBJ1-5
D: NA
size: NA
V: TRBV6-2/TRBV6-3

CDR3: CASSTGNQPQHF
DNA: TGTGCCAGCAGTACCGGTAATCAGCCCCAGCATTTT
J: TRBJ1-5
D: NA
size: few
V: TRBV7-9

CDR3: CASSLPSPGTYNEQFF
DNA: TGCGCCAGCAGCCTTCCATCCCCAGGGACCTACAATGAGCAGTTCTTC
J: TRBJ2-1
D: NA
size: many
V: TRBV5-1

CDR3: CASSFGLRGDTQYF
DNA: TGTGCCAGCAGCTTTGGGCTCCGCGGAGATACGCAGTATTTT
J: TRBJ2-3
D: NA
size: NA
V: TRBV7-2

CDR3: CASSLSLRDQPQHF
DNA: TGTGCCAGCAGCTTGAGCCTCAGGGATCAGCCCCAGCATTTT
J: TRBJ1-5
D: NA
size: few
V: TRBV7-2

CDR3: CASSPRGTSGALGTQYF
DNA: TGTGCCAGTAGTCCGAGGGGGACTAGCGGGGCGTTGGGGACGCAGTATTTT
J: TRBJ2-3
D: TRBD2
size: NA
V: TRBV19

CDR3: CASRTLGSMNTEAFF
DNA: TGTGCCAGCAGAACGTTGGGGAGCATGAACACTGAAGCTTTCTTT
J: TRBJ1-1
D: NA
size: NA
V: TRBV5-5

CDR3: CASSYSGILLHF
DNA: TGTGCCAGCAGTTACTCTGGGATACTCCTCCACTTT
J: TRBJ1-6
D: NA
size: NA
V: TRBV6-5

CDR3: CASSYGAVQETQYF
DNA: TGTGCCAGCAGTTACGGAGCAGTTCAAGAGACCCAGTACTTC
J: TRBJ2-5
D: NA
size: few
V: TRBV6-2/TRBV6-3

CDR3: CAWSLSGGSLDTQYF
DNA: TGTGCCTGGAGTCTTAGCGGGGGTAGCTTGGATACGCAGTATTTT
J: TRBJ2-3
D: TRBD2
size: few
V: TRBV30

CDR3: CASSSQTWGTDTQYF
DNA: TGTGCCAGCAGCTCCCAAACCTGGGGCACAGATACGCAGTATTTT
J: TRBJ2-3
D: NA
size: few
V: TRBV7-3

CDR3: CASRQTRGLNTEAFF
DNA: TGTGCCAGCAGGCAAACCAGGGGCCTGAACACTGAAGCTTTCTTT
J: TRBJ1-1
D: NA
size: NA
V: TRBV7-9

CDR3: CASSLADGEETQYF
DNA: TGCGCCAGCAGCTTGGCGGACGGAGAAGAGACCCAGTACTTC
J: TRBJ2-5
D: NA
size: NA
V: TRBV5-1

CDR3: CASSLATLNMDEQFF
DNA: TGCGCCAGCAGCTTGGCCACCCTAAATATGGATGAGCAGTTCTTC
J: TRBJ2-1
D: NA
size: NA
V: TRBV5-1

CDR3: CASSLRLAGGRSDTQYF
DNA: TGTGCCAGCAGCTTGCGACTAGCGGGGGGGCGGTCAGATACGCAGTATTTT
J: TRBJ2-3
D: TRBD2
size: NA
V: TRBV5-5

CDR3: CASSLVTSSRRTGGGYTF
DNA: TGTGCCAGCAGCTTAGTTACTTCGTCGCGGCGAACCGGGGGGGGCTACACCTTC
J: TRBJ1-2
D: NA
size: many
V: TRBV7-2

CDR3: CASSSRRTTNYGYTF
DNA: TGTGCCAGCAGTAGCCGTAGGACTACTAACTATGGCTACACCTTC
J: TRBJ1-2
D: NA
size: many
V: TRBV12-3/TRBV12-4

CDR3: CASSSLVHYTF
DNA: TGTGCCAGCAGCTCCCTCGTTCACTACACCTTC
J: TRBJ1-2
D: NA
size: NA
V: TRBV11-2

CDR3: CASSGAGWETQYF
DNA: TGTGCCAGCAGTGGGGCAGGTTGGGAGACCCAGTACTTC
J: TRBJ2-5
D: NA
size: few
V: TRBV2

CDR3: CSALAGGLTDTQYF
DNA: TGCAGTGCTTTAGCGGGGGGGCTCACAGATACGCAGTATTTT
J: TRBJ2-3
D: TRBD2
size: few
V: TRBV20-1

CDR3: CASSLIVAKNIQYF
DNA: TGTGCCAGCAGCTTAATAGTAGCCAAAAACATTCAGTACTTC
J: TRBJ2-4
D: NA
size: few
V: TRBV7-2

CDR3: CASNQQGLDTQYF
DNA: TGTGCCAGCAACCAACAGGGCTTGGATACGCAGTATTTT
J: TRBJ2-3
D: NA
size: few
V: TRBV9

CDR3: CASSLTLAGVENTQYF
DNA: TGTGCCAGCAGCTTAACGCTAGCGGGAGTGGAGAATACGCAGTATTTT
J: TRBJ2-3
D: TRBD2
size: NA
V: TRBV7-3

CDR3: CASSLEGGTQYF
DNA: TGCGCCAGCAGCTTGGAAGGTGGGACCCAGTACTTC
J: TRBJ2-5
D: NA
size: NA
V: TRBV5-1

CDR3: CASRLGGGAPLHF
DNA: TGTGCCAGCAGGTTGGGGGGTGGAGCACCCCTCCACTTT
J: TRBJ1-6
D: NA
size: NA
V: TRBV27

CDR3: CASSSPDRFDIQYF
DNA: TGTGCCAGCAGTTCCCCTGACAGGTTTGACATTCAGTACTTC
J: TRBJ2-4
D: NA
size: few
V: TRBV12-3/TRBV12-4

CDR3: CASSLDRIGTEAFF
DNA: TGTGCCAGCAGCTTGGACAGGATTGGTACTGAAGCTTTCTTT
J: TRBJ1-1
D: TRBD1
size: many
V: TRBV7-2

CDR3: CASSVHRAETQYF
DNA: TGTGCCAGCAGCGTCCACAGGGCGGAGACCCAGTACTTC
J: TRBJ2-5
D: NA
size: few
V: TRBV7-2

CDR3: CASSYSGAGANVLTF
DNA: TGTGCCAGCAGTTACTCAGGGGCTGGGGCCAACGTCCTGACTTTC
J: TRBJ2-6
D: NA
size: few
V: TRBV6-5

CDR3: CASSPGQGPYGYTF
DNA: TGTGCCAGCAGCCCAGGACAGGGGCCCTATGGCTACACCTTC
J: TRBJ1-2
D: TRBD1
size: many
V: TRBV9

CDR3: CASSGQSSMNTEAFF
DNA: TGTGCCAGCTCAGGGCAGTCTTCCATGAACACTGAAGCTTTCTTT
J: TRBJ1-1
D: NA
size: NA
V: TRBV18

CDR3: CASSLEGQGNTGELFF
DNA: TGCGCCAGCAGCTTGGAGGGACAGGGCAACACCGGGGAGCTGTTTTTT
J: TRBJ2-2
D: TRBD1
size: NA
V: TRBV5-1

CDR3: CASSLAGGDGQPQHF
DNA: TGCGCCAGCAGCTTGGCCGGGGGGGATGGTCAGCCCCAGCATTTT
J: TRBJ1-5
D: NA
size: few
V: TRBV5-1

CDR3: CASSLADRLGGYTF
DNA: TGCGCCAGCAGCCTGGCGGACAGGCTCGGCGGCTACACCTTC
J: TRBJ1-2
D: TRBD1
size: few
V: TRBV4-1

CDR3: CATSGSPNYGYTF
DNA: TGTGCCACCAGTGGCAGTCCTAACTATGGCTACACCTTC
J: TRBJ1-2
D: NA
size: NA
V: TRBV24-1

CDR3: CASSLAPPHRNTEAFF
DNA: TGTGCCAGCAGCTTGGCCCCCCCACACAGAAACACTGAAGCTTTCTTT
J: TRBJ1-1
D: NA
size: once
V: TRBV5-6

CDR3: CSARVDRGRLLPQHF
DNA: TGCAGTGCTAGAGTGGACAGGGGGCGCTTACTGCCCCAGCATTTT
J: TRBJ1-5
D: TRBD1
size: few
V: TRBV20-1